This is a list of T cell receptor beta chains from one sample in a study of T cell responses to AZD1222 COVID-19 vaccine. Data came from immunoSEQ multiplex PCR; TCRdb stores just in-frame clones and leaves some out. The sample has 100,000 or so clones; 85% to 90% are singletons. This specimen was peripheral blood, taken on day 0 of AZD1222 vaccination. Receptors were obtained from an adult in good health. Both conserved end residues are part of each CDR3. A D gene is named only where the DNA matches it firmly. Clone size is stated in some rows and not others, as once, few, many or a class when expanded.

CDR3aa: CASSEAPGSGGYTF; CDR3nt: TGTGCCAGCAGTGAAGCGCCGGGGTCGGGAGGCTACACCTTC; len: 14; d_gene: -; j_gene: TRBJ1-2; v_gene: TRBV6-1; abundance: once
CDR3aa: CASSIARTSGSRYF; CDR3nt: TGTGCCAGTAGTATAGCGCGGACTAGCGGGAGTCGGTACTTC; len: 14; d_gene: TRBD2; j_gene: TRBJ2-7; v_gene: TRBV19; abundance: -
CDR3aa: CSVGPHQIQETQYF; CDR3nt: TGCAGCGTTGGACCACACCAAATCCAAGAGACCCAGTACTTC; len: 14; d_gene: -; j_gene: TRBJ2-5; v_gene: TRBV29-1; abundance: -
CDR3aa: CAISVDRERGYTF; CDR3nt: TGTGCCATCAGTGTAGACAGGGAGCGTGGCTACACCTTC; len: 13; d_gene: TRBD1; j_gene: TRBJ1-2; v_gene: TRBV10-3; abundance: -
CDR3aa: CASSGRPVPNTGELFF; CDR3nt: TGTGCCAGCAGTGGACGGCCCGTTCCGAACACCGGGGAGCTGTTTTTT; len: 16; d_gene: -; j_gene: TRBJ2-2; v_gene: TRBV6-2/TRBV6-3; abundance: -
CDR3aa: CASSPIQGRSTGELFF; CDR3nt: TGCGCCAGCAGCCCGATACAGGGACGGAGCACCGGGGAGCTGTTTTTT; len: 16; d_gene: -; j_gene: TRBJ2-2; v_gene: TRBV5-1; abundance: -
CDR3aa: CASSAHPEEGGYGYTF; CDR3nt: TGTGCCAGCAGCGCCCACCCGGAAGAGGGCGGGTATGGCTACACCTTC; len: 16; d_gene: -; j_gene: TRBJ1-2; v_gene: TRBV9; abundance: -
CDR3aa: CASSYGQHSGNTIYF; CDR3nt: TGTGCCAGCAGCTATGGACAGCACTCTGGAAACACCATATATTTT; len: 15; d_gene: -; j_gene: TRBJ1-3; v_gene: TRBV3-1/TRBV3-2; abundance: -
CDR3aa: CASSSPDISYGKLFF; CDR3nt: TGTGCCAGCAGCTCCCCGGACATCAGCTACGGAAAACTGTTTTTT; len: 15; d_gene: -; j_gene: TRBJ1-4; v_gene: TRBV7-2; abundance: -
CDR3aa: CASSQDTTAANYGYTF; CDR3nt: TGCGCCAGCAGCCAAGACACGACCGCAGCTAACTATGGCTACACCTTC; len: 16; d_gene: -; j_gene: TRBJ1-2; v_gene: TRBV4-3; abundance: -
CDR3aa: CASSRQRTSEAFF; CDR3nt: TGTGCCAGCAGCCGACAAAGGACATCTGAAGCTTTCTTT; len: 13; d_gene: -; j_gene: TRBJ1-1; v_gene: TRBV9; abundance: -
CDR3aa: CASSPPNHLALGHSGANVLTF; CDR3nt: TGTGCCAGCTCACCACCAAACCACCTTGCTTTGGGTCACTCTGGGGCCAACGTCCTGACTTTC; len: 21; d_gene: -; j_gene: TRBJ2-6; v_gene: TRBV18; abundance: -
CDR3aa: CASSAGTRTDTQYF; CDR3nt: TGCGCCAGCAGTGCAGGGACTAGAACAGATACGCAGTATTTT; len: 14; d_gene: TRBD2; j_gene: TRBJ2-3; v_gene: TRBV10-1; abundance: -
CDR3aa: CASSLMTSSGELFF; CDR3nt: TGTGCCAGCAGCTTGATGACTAGCAGCGGGGAGCTGTTTTTT; len: 14; d_gene: TRBD2; j_gene: TRBJ2-2; v_gene: TRBV7-2; abundance: -
CDR3aa: CASSKNGQGFSEAFF; CDR3nt: TGTGCCAGCAGTAAAAACGGACAGGGTTTCAGTGAAGCTTTCTTT; len: 15; d_gene: TRBD1; j_gene: TRBJ1-1; v_gene: TRBV6-5; abundance: -
CDR3aa: CASSPPYGAGTEAFF; CDR3nt: TGTGCCAGCTCACCACCTTATGGGGCTGGGACTGAAGCTTTCTTT; len: 15; d_gene: -; j_gene: TRBJ1-1; v_gene: TRBV18; abundance: -
CDR3aa: CASSQVTGTHYEQYF; CDR3nt: TGTGCCAGCAGCCAAGTCACCGGGACCCACTACGAGCAGTACTTC; len: 15; d_gene: -; j_gene: TRBJ2-7; v_gene: TRBV3-1/TRBV3-2; abundance: -
CDR3aa: CASTRDSGLGPQHF; CDR3nt: TGTGCCAGCACCCGGGACAGCGGGCTTGGGCCCCAGCATTTT; len: 14; d_gene: TRBD1; j_gene: TRBJ1-5; v_gene: TRBV6-5; abundance: -
CDR3aa: CASSLDRRSEKLFF; CDR3nt: TGCGCCAGCAGCTTAGACAGGCGAAGTGAAAAACTGTTTTTT; len: 14; d_gene: -; j_gene: TRBJ1-4; v_gene: TRBV5-1; abundance: -
CDR3aa: CAWSEYNEQFF; CDR3nt: TGTGCCTGGAGTGAATACAATGAGCAGTTCTTC; len: 11; d_gene: -; j_gene: TRBJ2-1; v_gene: TRBV30; abundance: -
CDR3aa: CASSLGLAGTEQYF; CDR3nt: TGTGCCAGCAGCTTAGGACTAGCGGGAACCGAGCAGTACTTC; len: 14; d_gene: TRBD2; j_gene: TRBJ2-7; v_gene: TRBV7-8; abundance: -
CDR3aa: CASTEGQLYGYTF; CDR3nt: TGCGCCAGCACCGAGGGACAGCTCTATGGCTACACCTTC; len: 13; d_gene: TRBD1; j_gene: TRBJ1-2; v_gene: TRBV5-1; abundance: -
CDR3aa: CATSRDQPQHF; CDR3nt: TGTGCCACCAGCAGAGATCAGCCCCAGCATTTT; len: 11; d_gene: -; j_gene: TRBJ1-5; v_gene: TRBV15; abundance: few
CDR3aa: CSVVGVTGTEAFF; CDR3nt: TGCAGCGTTGTGGGGGTCACGGGCACTGAAGCTTTCTTT; len: 13; d_gene: -; j_gene: TRBJ1-1; v_gene: TRBV29-1; abundance: once
CDR3aa: CASSSELGLGYEQYF; CDR3nt: TGTGCCAGCAGCTCTGAACTAGGACTCGGCTACGAGCAGTACTTC; len: 15; d_gene: -; j_gene: TRBJ2-7; v_gene: TRBV28; abundance: -
CDR3aa: CASSNRQGGGQPQHF; CDR3nt: TGTGCCAGCAGCAACAGACAGGGAGGGGGTCAGCCCCAGCATTTT; len: 15; d_gene: TRBD1; j_gene: TRBJ1-5; v_gene: TRBV28; abundance: -
CDR3aa: CASSQDPSGLGEQYF; CDR3nt: TGCGCCAGCAGCCAAGATCCTAGCGGGCTAGGCGAGCAGTACTTC; len: 15; d_gene: TRBD2; j_gene: TRBJ2-7; v_gene: TRBV4-1; abundance: once
CDR3aa: CASSEALVGRETQYF; CDR3nt: TGTGCCAGCAGTGAAGCGTTGGTGGGGCGAGAGACCCAGTACTTC; len: 15; d_gene: -; j_gene: TRBJ2-5; v_gene: TRBV6-1; abundance: -
CDR3aa: CAISTGSRTSGYTF; CDR3nt: TGTGCCATCAGTACCGGGTCGCGGACGAGTGGCTACACCTTC; len: 14; d_gene: -; j_gene: TRBJ1-2; v_gene: TRBV10-3; abundance: -
CDR3aa: CASRLTNRYEQYF; CDR3nt: TGTGCCAGCAGGTTGACTAACCGCTACGAGCAGTACTTC; len: 13; d_gene: -; j_gene: TRBJ2-7; v_gene: TRBV12-3/TRBV12-4; abundance: -
CDR3aa: CASSLGDYEQYF; CDR3nt: TGTGCCAGCAGCTTAGGGGACTACGAGCAGTACTTC; len: 12; d_gene: -; j_gene: TRBJ2-7; v_gene: TRBV7-9; abundance: -
CDR3aa: CASSLYSQETQYF; CDR3nt: TGTGCCAGCAGCTTGTACAGCCAAGAGACCCAGTACTTC; len: 13; d_gene: -; j_gene: TRBJ2-5; v_gene: TRBV5-4; abundance: -
CDR3aa: CATSRDLWTNYEQYF; CDR3nt: TGTGCCACCAGCAGAGATCTTTGGACTAACTACGAGCAGTACTTC; len: 15; d_gene: -; j_gene: TRBJ2-7; v_gene: TRBV15; abundance: -
CDR3aa: CASSPKTGDEQFF; CDR3nt: TGTGCCAGCAGCCCAAAAACAGGGGATGAGCAGTTCTTC; len: 13; d_gene: TRBD1; j_gene: TRBJ2-1; v_gene: TRBV5-4; abundance: -
CDR3aa: CASSLAGRGPGEAFF; CDR3nt: TGTGCCAGCAGCTTGGCGGGCAGAGGACCGGGGGAAGCTTTCTTT; len: 15; d_gene: -; j_gene: TRBJ1-1; v_gene: TRBV5-4; abundance: once
CDR3aa: CASSLGGTPPSYEQYF; CDR3nt: TGTGCCAGCAGTTTAGGGGGGACACCGCCCTCCTACGAGCAGTACTTC; len: 16; d_gene: -; j_gene: TRBJ2-7; v_gene: TRBV28; abundance: -
CDR3aa: CSVEGQATNIQFF; CDR3nt: TGCAGCGTTGAGGGACAGGCAACGAACATACAGTTCTTC; len: 13; d_gene: TRBD1; j_gene: TRBJ2-1; v_gene: TRBV29-1; abundance: -
CDR3aa: CASSSTGSGNTIYF; CDR3nt: TGTGCCAGCAGCTCCACAGGGTCCGGAAACACCATATATTTT; len: 14; d_gene: -; j_gene: TRBJ1-3; v_gene: TRBV5-5; abundance: -
CDR3aa: CSVEASTYEQYF; CDR3nt: TGCAGCGTTGAGGCCAGCACCTACGAGCAGTACTTC; len: 12; d_gene: -; j_gene: TRBJ2-7; v_gene: TRBV29-1; abundance: -
CDR3aa: CASSLNIQDGYTF; CDR3nt: TGTGCCAGCAGCTTGAATATCCAGGATGGCTACACCTTC; len: 13; d_gene: -; j_gene: TRBJ1-2; v_gene: TRBV5-4; abundance: -
CDR3aa: CASSAGLAASYEQYF; CDR3nt: TGTGCCAGCAGCGCCGGACTAGCGGCCTCCTACGAGCAGTACTTC; len: 15; d_gene: TRBD2; j_gene: TRBJ2-7; v_gene: TRBV28; abundance: -
CDR3aa: CASSQTAVNTEAFF; CDR3nt: TGCGCCAGCAGCCAGACAGCGGTGAACACTGAAGCTTTCTTT; len: 14; d_gene: -; j_gene: TRBJ1-1; v_gene: TRBV4-1; abundance: -
CDR3aa: CASSPGLAGTDTQYF; CDR3nt: TGTGCCAGCAGTCCGGGACTAGCGGGCACAGATACGCAGTATTTT; len: 15; d_gene: TRBD2; j_gene: TRBJ2-3; v_gene: TRBV2; abundance: -
CDR3aa: CASSPEVDSGANVLTF; CDR3nt: TGTGCCAGCAGCCCAGAGGTAGATTCTGGGGCCAACGTCCTGACTTTC; len: 16; d_gene: -; j_gene: TRBJ2-6; v_gene: TRBV6-4; abundance: -
CDR3aa: CASSLDYNSPLHF; CDR3nt: TGTGCCAGCAGCTTGGACTATAATTCACCCCTCCACTTT; len: 13; d_gene: -; j_gene: TRBJ1-6; v_gene: TRBV11-2; abundance: -
CDR3aa: CASSIGAQSTDTQYF; CDR3nt: TGTGCCAGTAGTATAGGAGCCCAGAGCACAGATACGCAGTATTTT; len: 15; d_gene: -; j_gene: TRBJ2-3; v_gene: TRBV19; abundance: -
CDR3aa: CASSQDGTGAGETQYF; CDR3nt: TGCGCCAGCAGCCAAGATGGGACAGGGGCAGGTGAGACCCAGTACTTC; len: 16; d_gene: TRBD1; j_gene: TRBJ2-5; v_gene: TRBV4-3; abundance: -
CDR3aa: CASSLAGGNQPQHF; CDR3nt: TGTGCCAGCAGCTTGGCGGGAGGCAATCAGCCCCAGCATTTT; len: 14; d_gene: -; j_gene: TRBJ1-5; v_gene: TRBV5-5; abundance: -
CDR3aa: CASSLVSFVAGTDTQYF; CDR3nt: TGCGCCAGCAGCTTGGTTAGCTTTGTAGCTGGAACAGATACGCAGTATTTT; len: 17; d_gene: -; j_gene: TRBJ2-3; v_gene: TRBV5-1; abundance: -
CDR3aa: CASSNSYQPQHF; CDR3nt: TGTGCCAGTAGTAATTCTTATCAGCCCCAGCATTTT; len: 12; d_gene: -; j_gene: TRBJ1-5; v_gene: TRBV19; abundance: -
CDR3aa: CASSLDPFTEQFF; CDR3nt: TGTGCCAGCAGCTTGGACCCATTCACTGAGCAGTTCTTC; len: 13; d_gene: -; j_gene: TRBJ2-1; v_gene: TRBV5-5; abundance: -
CDR3aa: CASSPARDSTDTQYF; CDR3nt: TGTGCCAGCTCACCAGCGAGGGACAGCACAGATACGCAGTATTTT; len: 15; d_gene: -; j_gene: TRBJ2-3; v_gene: TRBV18; abundance: -
CDR3aa: CANRDRGVYEQYF; CDR3nt: TGTGCCAACCGGGACAGGGGTGTCTACGAGCAGTACTTC; len: 13; d_gene: TRBD1; j_gene: TRBJ2-7; v_gene: TRBV7-3; abundance: -
CDR3aa: CASSIGTPEKLFF; CDR3nt: TGTGCCAGTAGTATTGGAACACCTGAAAAACTGTTTTTT; len: 13; d_gene: -; j_gene: TRBJ1-4; v_gene: TRBV19; abundance: -
CDR3aa: CASSQSQGLYGSPLHF; CDR3nt: TGTGCCAGCAGCCAAAGTCAGGGATTGTATGGATCACCCCTCCACTTT; len: 16; d_gene: -; j_gene: TRBJ1-6; v_gene: TRBV3-1/TRBV3-2; abundance: -
CDR3aa: CAWSRQLDTIYF; CDR3nt: TGTGCCTGGAGTCGACAGCTAGACACCATATATTTT; len: 12; d_gene: -; j_gene: TRBJ1-3; v_gene: TRBV30; abundance: -
CDR3aa: CASSYGRVQLNTEAFF; CDR3nt: TGTGCCAGCAGTTACGGGCGGGTTCAATTGAACACTGAAGCTTTCTTT; len: 16; d_gene: -; j_gene: TRBJ1-1; v_gene: TRBV6-5; abundance: -